The sequence of this T cell receptor beta chain was determined in a study of blood T cells in healthy people across ages. Primed by a sample-barcoded 5' primer and a J-beta primer mix, a second PCR proceeded for about 6 to 11 cycles. TCRdb redid the calling of the 5' RACE reads with MiXCR, one entry per CDR3 protein. This table has 660,000 or so distinct CDR3 sequences, 58% appearing once. CDR3 length: 14 amino acids. Germline CDR1 MDHEN, CDR2 SYDVKM. Trimming stripped 6 bases from V and 6 bases from J, with 17 bases between. This clonotype was detected many times. The sequencing input was blood. The chain joins TRBV28 to TRBJ1-1; D is undetermined. The TCR sequence derives from a man between 60 and 70 years old in good health. CDR3 bases: TGTGCCAGCAGGGAGGGAGGCCGGCGTTCTGAAGCTTTCTTT. It is translated as CASREGGRRSEAFF.